This T cell receptor (beta chain) was sequenced in a study of T cells in localized non-small cell lung cancer. Study-level findings and limits: Overall survival was longer when the density of T cells in the blood was higher. Multi-region tumor sequencing was not done, so intratumor heterogeneity could not be excluded.

Some clones are missing from TCRdb's copy, which holds only in-frame ones; the method was immunoSEQ multiplex PCR. The sample holds 20,000 to 25,000 clones; around nine tenths are singletons and the top ten take around 7%. CDR3 length equals 13 residues. V was cut by 6 bases and J by 4 bases, with 10 bases left in between. Looked up from germline, CDR1 is SNHLY and CDR2 is FYNNEI. This clone has more than one count but fewer than ten. Its antigen is not identified. The same CDR3 also results from other DNA sequences found in this sample. This clonotype originated in a woman aged 40-75 years with stage I lung adenocarcinoma. The input for sequencing was peripheral blood, taken before any cancer treatment. The gene calls are TRBV2 and TRBJ1-5; D may be TRBD1 (5 bases). The CDR3 bases are TGTGCCAGCAGGAGGGACTCAAATCAGCCCCAGCATTTT. Its translation: CASRRDSNQPQHF.